What follows are 11 T cell receptor beta chains derived from one specimen sequenced in a study of blood T cell repertoires in COVID-19. Sequencing was performed with immunoSEQ multiplex PCR; in TCRdb, only in-frame clones are kept and a portion is missing. Here the sample spans around 210,000 clones, about 78% being singletons. Material for sequencing was peripheral blood. Receptors were obtained from a woman aged 70-85 years with acute or convalescent COVID-19.

This chain connects TRBV27 to TRBJ2-3; 7 bases match TRBD1. V lost 4 bases, J lost 4 bases, and 5 bases stayed unmatched. The CDR3 loop spans 14 amino acids. Germline V CDR1 and CDR2: MNHEY, SMNVEV (reference sequence). The CDR3 spells CASSSGGSADTQYF. CDR3 nucleotides: TGTGCCAGCAGTTCAGGGGGTAGTGCAGATACGCAGTATTTT.

This sequence joins TRBV2 and TRBJ2-2; TRBD1 matches at 10 bases. Per germline, CDR1 SNHLY and CDR2 FYNNEI. J was trimmed by 5 bases and V by 5 bases; bases with no gene match: 5. CDR3 length: 15 residues. The CDR3 coding sequence is TGTGCCAGCAGTCCGACAGGGGGCCGGACCGGGGAGCTGTTTTTT. Protein product: CASSPTGGRTGELFF.

The V gene is TRBV4-1, the J gene TRBJ2-7; D uncertain. The CDR3 sequence is 14 residues long. V shed 2 bases and J shed 0 bases, with 8 bases lying between them. Germline assignment: CDR1 MGHRA and CDR2 YSYEKL. The CDR3 is CASSQPRSSYEQYF. The DNA of the CDR3 is TGCGCCAGCAGCCAACCTCGGAGCTCCTACGAGCAGTACTTC.

Here the CDR3 reads CASSSPGLAKYEQYF. The CDR3 DNA reads as TGTGCCAGCAGCTCCCCGGGACTAGCGAAGTACGAGCAGTACTTC. The V and J genes are TRBV11-2 and TRBJ2-7; TRBD2 matches 10 bases. The germline CDR1 and CDR2 sequences are SGHAT and FQNNGV. The CDR3 has 15 amino acids. V shed 4 bases and J 4 bases; nucleotides not matched to a gene: 7.

The chain recombines TRBV3-1 (or the pseudogene TRBV3-2) with TRBJ2-5; 8 positions agree with TRBD1. The V segment lost 1 base and the J segment 4 bases; nucleotides outside the gene matches: 5. CDR3 length: 15 amino acids. Per the germline V gene, CDR1 is LGHDT and CDR2 is YNNKEL (reference sequence). The CDR3 DNA is TGTGCCAGCAGCCAAGTCGCGGGGACAGGAGAGACCCAGTACTTC. Protein product: CASSQVAGTGETQYF.

Only a few counts were recorded for this clone. This chain connects TRBV7-3 to TRBJ2-3; D is perhaps TRBD2 (6 bases). Germline CDR1 is SGHTA and CDR2 is FQGTGA. The CDR3 contains 14 residues. The germline V and J ends were trimmed by 5 bases and 4 bases, with 13 bases remaining between them. This CDR3 is CASSEGLLADTQYF. The CDR3 DNA sequence: TGTGCCAGCAGCGAGGGACTCCTGGCAGATACGCAGTATTTT.

This sequence joins TRBV9 and TRBJ2-6, with 12 positions matching TRBD1. Germline CDR1 and CDR2: SGDLS and YYNGEE. V was clipped by 0 bases and J by 3 bases; unmatched bases: 4. CDR3 length: 18 residues. This chain's CDR3 is CASSVAGQGAYGANVLTF. The CDR3 DNA sequence: TGTGCCAGCAGCGTAGCGGGACAGGGGGCTTATGGGGCCAACGTCCTGACTTTC.

The genes are TRBV27 and TRBJ2-5; 8 nucleotides align to TRBD2. Germline V gene lookup returns CDR1 MNHEY and CDR2 SMNVEV (reference sequence). The CDR3 spans 14 residues. V trimming: 5 bases; J trimming: 5 bases; junction bases outside the gene matches: 7. CDR3 sequence reads: CASSPGGFRETQYF. The CDR3 DNA is TGTGCCAGCAGTCCGGGGGGGTTTCGGGAGACCCAGTACTTC.

J is TRBJ1-2 and V is TRBV24-1; a possible D gene is TRBD1 (6 bases). Germline values: CDR1 KGHDR, CDR2 SFDVKD. The ends were cut back, 4 bases at V and 3 bases at J, with 8 bases in the middle. This CDR3 has 13 amino acids. The CDR3 nucleotides are TGTGCCACCAGTGAGTCAGGGGACTATGGCTACACCTTC. Translation: CATSESGDYGYTF.

CDR3 nucleotide sequence: TGTGCCAGCAGTGAAGACAGGGTTGAGACCCAGTACTTC. Protein product: CASSEDRVETQYF. This chain uses TRBV6-1 with TRBJ2-5; D perhaps matches TRBD1 (6 bases). The CDR3 runs to 13 residues. Germline CDR1 MNHNS, CDR2 SASEGT. Trimming removed 1 base from V and 5 bases from J, with 8 bases in between.

This chain links TRBV3-1 (or the pseudogene TRBV3-2) with TRBJ2-7; 7 bases fit TRBD1. The CDR3 is 14 residues long. Germline V gene data show CDR1 as LGHDT and CDR2 as YNNKEL (reference sequence). V trimming: 0 bases; J trimming: 5 bases; junction bases outside the gene matches: 4. Here the CDR3 reads CASSQEGTEDEQYF. CDR3 nucleotide sequence: TGTGCCAGCAGCCAAGAGGGGACAGAGGACGAGCAGTACTTC.